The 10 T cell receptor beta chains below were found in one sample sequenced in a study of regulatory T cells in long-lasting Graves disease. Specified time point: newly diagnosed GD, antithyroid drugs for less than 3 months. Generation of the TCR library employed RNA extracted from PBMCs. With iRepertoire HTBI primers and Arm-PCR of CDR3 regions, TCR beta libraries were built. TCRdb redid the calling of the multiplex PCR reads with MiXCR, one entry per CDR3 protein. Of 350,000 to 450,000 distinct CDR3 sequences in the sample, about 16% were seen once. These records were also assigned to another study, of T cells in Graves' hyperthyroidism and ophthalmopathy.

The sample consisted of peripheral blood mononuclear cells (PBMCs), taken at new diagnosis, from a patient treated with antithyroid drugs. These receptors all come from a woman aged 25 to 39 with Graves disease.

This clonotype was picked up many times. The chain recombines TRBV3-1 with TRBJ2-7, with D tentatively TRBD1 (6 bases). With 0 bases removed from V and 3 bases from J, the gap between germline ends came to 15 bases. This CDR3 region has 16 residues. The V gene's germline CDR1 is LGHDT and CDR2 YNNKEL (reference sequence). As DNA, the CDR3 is TGTGCCAGCAGCCAAGAACACCGGGACAAGTACTACGAGCAGTACTTC. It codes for CASSQEHRDKYYEQYF.

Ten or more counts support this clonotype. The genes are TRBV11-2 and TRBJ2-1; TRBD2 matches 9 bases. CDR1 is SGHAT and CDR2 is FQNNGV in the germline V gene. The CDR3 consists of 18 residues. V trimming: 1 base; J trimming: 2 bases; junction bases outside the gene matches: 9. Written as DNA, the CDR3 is TGTGCCAGCAGCTTAGGAGGACTTAGCGGGGGACCCTACAATGAGCAGTTCTTC. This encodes CASSLGGLSGGPYNEQFF.

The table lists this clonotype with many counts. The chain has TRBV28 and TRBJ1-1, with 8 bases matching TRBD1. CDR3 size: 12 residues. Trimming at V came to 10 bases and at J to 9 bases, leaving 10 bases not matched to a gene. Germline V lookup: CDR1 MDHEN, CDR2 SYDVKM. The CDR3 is CAIRSGDRQAFF. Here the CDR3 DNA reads TGTGCCATCCGCTCCGGGGACAGGCAAGCTTTCTTT.

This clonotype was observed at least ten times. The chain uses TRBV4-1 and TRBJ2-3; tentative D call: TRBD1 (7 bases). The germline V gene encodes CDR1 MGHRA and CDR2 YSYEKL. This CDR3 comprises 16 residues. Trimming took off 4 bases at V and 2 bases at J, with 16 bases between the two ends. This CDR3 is CASSPGGTPTTDTQYF. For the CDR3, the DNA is TGCGCCAGCAGCCCAGGGGGGACGCCAACCACAGATACGCAGTATTTT.

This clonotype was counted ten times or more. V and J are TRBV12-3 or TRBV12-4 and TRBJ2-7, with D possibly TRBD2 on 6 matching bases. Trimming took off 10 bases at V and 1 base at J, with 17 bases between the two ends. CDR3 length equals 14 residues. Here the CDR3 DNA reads TGTGCCACCTCCCGGGACTCTCTATCCTACGAGCAGTACTTC. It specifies CATSRDSLSYEQYF.

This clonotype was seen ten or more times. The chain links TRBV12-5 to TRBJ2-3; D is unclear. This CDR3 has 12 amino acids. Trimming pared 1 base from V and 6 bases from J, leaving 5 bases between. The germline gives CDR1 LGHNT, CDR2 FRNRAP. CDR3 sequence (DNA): TGTGCTAGTGGTTTGGAAAGGGATACGCAGTATTTT. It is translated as CASGLERDTQYF.

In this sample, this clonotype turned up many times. CDR3 bases: TGTGCCAGCAGAGTGGACAGGGGGATCGTTTCACCCCTCCACTTT. Protein product: CASRVDRGIVSPLHF. V usage is TRBV2 and J usage is TRBJ1-6; 10 bases align to TRBD1. CDR3 length: 15 amino acids. Trimming cost V 6 bases and J 9 bases; bases outside gene matches: 8. The germline V gene encodes CDR1 SNHLY and CDR2 FYNNEI.

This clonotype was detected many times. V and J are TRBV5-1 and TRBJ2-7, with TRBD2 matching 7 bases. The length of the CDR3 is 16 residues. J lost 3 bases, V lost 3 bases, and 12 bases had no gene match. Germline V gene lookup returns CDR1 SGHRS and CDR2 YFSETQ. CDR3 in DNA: TGCGCCAGCAGCTCAGGGCGGGCGGGAGAGGTCTACGAGCAGTACTTC. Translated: CASSSGRAGEVYEQYF.

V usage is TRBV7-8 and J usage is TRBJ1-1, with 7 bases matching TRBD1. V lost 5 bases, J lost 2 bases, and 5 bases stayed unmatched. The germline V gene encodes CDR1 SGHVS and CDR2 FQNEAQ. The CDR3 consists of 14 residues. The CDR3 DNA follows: TGTGCCAGCAGCGCCCGGGACAGTAACACTGAAGCTTTCTTT. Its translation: CASSARDSNTEAFF.

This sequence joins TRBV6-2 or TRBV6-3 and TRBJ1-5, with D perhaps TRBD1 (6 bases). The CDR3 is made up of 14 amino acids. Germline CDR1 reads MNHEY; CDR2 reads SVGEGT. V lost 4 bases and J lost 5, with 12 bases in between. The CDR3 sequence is CASSLRGSDQPQHF. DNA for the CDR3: TGTGCCAGCAGTTTAAGGGGGAGCGATCAGCCCCAGCATTTT.